This T cell receptor (beta chain) was found in a study of blood T cell repertoires in COVID-19. Overall study: The study drew acute and convalescent COVID-19 samples from the United States, Italy and Spain.

Profiling relied on immunoSEQ multiplex PCR, and the TCRdb table lists in-frame clones only, not all of them. The sample holds about 300,000 clones, about nine tenths seen once. The study recruited people aged about 18 to 90 years across around 24 US areas. Membership in each cohort depended on participant-reported clinical history. The CDR3 consists of 16 residues. Germline CDR1 reads MGHRA; CDR2 reads YSYEKL. Trimming stripped 3 bases from V and 2 bases from J, with 17 bases between. V is TRBV4-1 and J is TRBJ2-7, with TRBD2 as a possible D gene (6 bases). This sequence was found in a young man who had recovered from COVID-19. Material: PBMCs or T cells enriched from blood (not recorded which). The CDR3 DNA is TGCGCCAGCAGCCACCCTCCCTCAGCGGGCCCCTACGAGCAGTACTTC. Residues: CASSHPPSAGPYEQYF.